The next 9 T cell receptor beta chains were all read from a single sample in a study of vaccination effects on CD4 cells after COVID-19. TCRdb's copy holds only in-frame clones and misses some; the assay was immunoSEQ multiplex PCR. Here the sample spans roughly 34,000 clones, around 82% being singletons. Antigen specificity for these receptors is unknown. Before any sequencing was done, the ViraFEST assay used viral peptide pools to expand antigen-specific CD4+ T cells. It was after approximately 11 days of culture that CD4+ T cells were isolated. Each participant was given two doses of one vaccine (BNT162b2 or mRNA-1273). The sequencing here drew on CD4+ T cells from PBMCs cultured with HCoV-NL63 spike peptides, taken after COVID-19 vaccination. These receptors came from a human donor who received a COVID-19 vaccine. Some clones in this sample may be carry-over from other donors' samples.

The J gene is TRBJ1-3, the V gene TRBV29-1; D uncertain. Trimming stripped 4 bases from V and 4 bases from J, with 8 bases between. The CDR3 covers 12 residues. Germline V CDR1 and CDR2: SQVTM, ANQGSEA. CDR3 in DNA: TGCAGCGTTGGGTCTTTCGGAAACACCATATATTTT. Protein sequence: CSVGSFGNTIYF.

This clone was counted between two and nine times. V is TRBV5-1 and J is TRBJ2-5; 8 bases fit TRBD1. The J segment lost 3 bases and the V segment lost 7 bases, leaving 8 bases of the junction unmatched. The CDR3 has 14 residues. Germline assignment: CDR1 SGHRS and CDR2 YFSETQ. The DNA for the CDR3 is TGCGCCAGCTCAAGGGACAGGACTGAAGAGACCCAGTACTTC. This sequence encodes CASSRDRTEETQYF.

The CDR3 region is CASSLGDRGSEQYV. DNA of the CDR3: TGCGCCAGCAGCTTGGGAGACAGGGGCTCCGAGCAGTACGTC. The chain joins TRBV5-1 to TRBJ2-7; 8 nucleotides align to TRBD1. The CDR3 extends over 14 amino acids. Per germline, CDR1 SGHRS and CDR2 YFSETQ. The J segment lost 6 bases and the V segment lost 0 bases, leaving 5 bases of the junction unmatched.

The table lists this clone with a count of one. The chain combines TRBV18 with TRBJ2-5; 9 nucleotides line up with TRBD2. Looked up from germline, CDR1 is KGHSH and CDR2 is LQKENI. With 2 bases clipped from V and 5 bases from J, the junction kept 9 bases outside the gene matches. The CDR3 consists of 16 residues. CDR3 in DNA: TGTGCCAGCTCACCAGTGGCGGGGGGGCGAGTCGAGACCCAGTACTTC. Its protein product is CASSPVAGGRVETQYF.

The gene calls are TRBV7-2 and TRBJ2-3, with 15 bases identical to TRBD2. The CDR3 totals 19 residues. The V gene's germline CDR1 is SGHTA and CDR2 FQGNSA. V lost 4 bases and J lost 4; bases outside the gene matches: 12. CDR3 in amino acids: CASSSKQGLAGGRADTQYF. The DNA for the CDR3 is TGTGCCAGCAGCTCCAAGCAAGGACTAGCGGGGGGGAGAGCAGATACGCAGTATTTT.

The CDR3 reads CASSQQTRAPQHF. CDR3 nucleotides: TGTGCCAGCAGCCAACAGACGAGGGCGCCCCAGCATTTT. The V call is TRBV3-1 (or the pseudogene TRBV3-2), the J call TRBJ1-5, with D uncertain. Germline V gene sequence: CDR1 LGHDT, CDR2 YNNKEL (reference sequence). The V and J ends lost 2 bases and 9 bases respectively, with 11 bases between them. The CDR3 is made up of 13 amino acids.

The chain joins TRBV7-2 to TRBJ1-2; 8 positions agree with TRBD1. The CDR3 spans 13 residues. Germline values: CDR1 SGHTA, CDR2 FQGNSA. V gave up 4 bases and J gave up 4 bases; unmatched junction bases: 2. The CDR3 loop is CASSSGQGYGYTF. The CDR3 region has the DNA TGTGCCAGCAGCTCCGGACAGGGCTATGGCTACACCTTC.

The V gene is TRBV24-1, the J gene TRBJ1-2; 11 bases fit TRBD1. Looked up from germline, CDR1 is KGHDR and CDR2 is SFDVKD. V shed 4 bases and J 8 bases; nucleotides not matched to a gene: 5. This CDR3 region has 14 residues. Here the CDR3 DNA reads TGTGCCACCAGTGACACGGACAGGGGGCGAGGCTACACCTTC. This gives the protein CATSDTDRGRGYTF.

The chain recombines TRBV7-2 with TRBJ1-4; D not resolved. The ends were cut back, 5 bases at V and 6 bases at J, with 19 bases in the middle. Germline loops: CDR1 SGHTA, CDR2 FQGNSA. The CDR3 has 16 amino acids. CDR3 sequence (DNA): TGTGCCAGCAGCCCCTCGTGGAGTAAGATTTATGAAAAACTGTTTTTT. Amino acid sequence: CASSPSWSKIYEKLFF. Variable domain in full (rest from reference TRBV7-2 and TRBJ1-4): GAGVSQSPSNKVTEKGKDVELRCDPISGHTALYWYRQSLGQGLEFLIYFQGNSAPDKSGLPSDRFSAERTGGSVSTLTIQRTQQEDSAVYLCASSPSWSKIYEKLFFGSGTQLSVL.